The 25 T cell receptor beta chains reported below all come from one sample, sequenced in a study of cytomegalovirus exposure and HLA in healthy donors. Use of 60 Vbeta and 13 Jbeta primers characterized the PCR. The assay was immunoSEQ multiplex PCR, and TCRdb's table has in-frame clones only and misses some. The profile covers around 87,000 clones, with over 70% appearing a single time and roughly 3% taken by the ten largest. Sequenced material: PBMCs. All receptors derive from a man between 35 and 55 years old in good health and CMV-seronegative.

This chain uses TRBV6-1 with TRBJ1-2; D call uncertain. This CDR3 is built from 15 residues. The V end was cut by 0 bases, the J end by 7 bases, with 15 bases between. Germline V lookup: CDR1 MNHNS, CDR2 SASEGT. CDR3 sequence: CASSEADTGRFGYTF. DNA for the CDR3: TGTGCCAGCAGTGAAGCGGATACGGGAAGGTTTGGCTACACCTTC.

J is TRBJ2-7 and V is TRBV9; 10 bases are shared with TRBD1. V was clipped by 3 bases and J by 7 bases; unmatched bases: 10. Looked up from germline, CDR1 is SGDLS and CDR2 is YYNGEE. The CDR3 runs 15 residues. This CDR3 is CASSATGQGLREQYF. The CDR3 region has the DNA TGTGCCAGCAGCGCAACGGGACAGGGGCTACGGGAGCAGTACTTC.

This clone appeared a few times. CDR3 sequence reads: CASSAGLESTGELFF. The CDR3 region has the DNA TGTGCCAGCAGCGCCGGACTAGAATCCACCGGGGAGCTGTTTTTT. The rearrangement links TRBV9 to TRBJ2-2, with 7 bases lining up with TRBD2. V gave up 3 bases and J gave up 4 bases; unmatched junction bases: 6. The CDR3 has 15 residues. Per the germline V gene, CDR1 is SGDLS and CDR2 is YYNGEE.

The chain links TRBV5-1 to TRBJ2-1; 8 bases map to TRBD2. CDR1 and CDR2 (germline): SGHRS, YFSETQ. This CDR3 is 15 amino acids long. The V gene end was trimmed by 4 bases and the J gene end by 3 bases; junction bases not matched to a gene: 6. CDR3 nucleotide sequence: TGCGCCAGCAGCAAAGCGGGGGCGATCTACAATGAGCAGTTCTTC. Amino acids: CASSKAGAIYNEQFF.

The chain carries TRBV4-3 and TRBJ2-1; 10 positions agree with TRBD2. The CDR3 runs 16 residues. CDR1 is LGHNA, CDR2 YSLEER, per germline. V was clipped by 0 bases and J by 4 bases; unmatched bases: 3. The CDR3 region is CASSQEPSGGYNEQFF. As DNA, the CDR3 is TGCGCCAGCAGCCAAGAACCTAGCGGGGGTTACAATGAGCAGTTCTTC.

This clone was seen a handful of times. The CDR3 sequence is CASSLGLAGAYEETQYF. CDR3 DNA: TGTGCCAGCAGCTTGGGACTAGCGGGGGCCTATGAAGAGACCCAGTACTTC. The chain links TRBV7-9 to TRBJ2-5; TRBD2 aligns across 14 bases. With V trimmed by 3 bases and J by 3 bases, 6 bases remained unmatched. Per germline, CDR1 SEHNR and CDR2 FQNEAQ (reference sequence). The CDR3 contains 17 residues.

The gene calls are TRBV27 and TRBJ2-1, with TRBD1 matching over 11 bases. Germline trimming cut 5 bases from V and 10 bases from J; bases unmatched to any gene: 13. Looked up from germline, CDR1 is MNHEY and CDR2 is SMNVEV (reference sequence). The CDR3 sequence is 16 residues long. The CDR3 spells CASSRPGTGGLGEQFF. The CDR3 DNA reads TGTGCCAGCAGTCGACCCGGGACAGGGGGTCTTGGCGAGCAGTTCTTC.

The rearrangement joins TRBV5-4 to TRBJ1-6, with 9 bases fitting TRBD1. The CDR3 sequence is 14 residues long. Germline loops: CDR1 SGHNT, CDR2 YYREEE (reference sequence). Trimming removed 5 bases from V and 14 bases from J; junction bases left unmatched: 11. The CDR3 spells CASRRTGDTSTLHF. The CDR3 DNA follows: TGTGCCAGCAGGAGGACAGGGGATACTTCTACCCTCCACTTT.

The chain links TRBV21-1 to TRBJ2-7; no DNA check was done on the table's D call, TRBD1. TRBV21-1 is tagged as a pseudogene. The CDR3 is 18 amino acids. The CDR3 protein is CAIVGSDRVPLEFYEQYF. The CDR3 DNA reads TGTGCCATCGTGGGTTCAGACAGGGTCCCCCTAGAATTCTACGAGCAGTACTTC.

DNA of the CDR3: TGTGCCAGTAGTGCCGCGAGCGGGGCGTCCTACGAGCAGTACTTC. Residues: CASSAASGASYEQYF. This chain links TRBV19 with TRBJ2-7, with TRBD2 matching 7 bases. V trimming: 5 bases; J trimming: 1 base; junction bases outside the gene matches: 8. The CDR3 runs 15 residues. Germline-derived CDR1 and CDR2 are LNHDA and SQIVND (reference sequence).

The V and J genes are TRBV7-2 and TRBJ2-1, with D unresolved. Looked up from germline, CDR1 is SGHTA and CDR2 is FQGNSA. V lost 4 bases, J lost 0 bases, and 10 bases lay in between. The CDR3 length is 15 residues. In nucleotides, the CDR3 is TGTGCCAGCAGCTCCGCGGTGAGCTCCTACAATGAGCAGTTCTTC. This translates into CASSSAVSSYNEQFF.

This chain joins TRBV6-5 and TRBJ1-6; 8 bases map to TRBD1. The junction had 3 bases not matched to a gene; V was cut back by 2 bases and J by 6 bases. CDR1 is MNHEY, CDR2 SVGAGI, per germline. The CDR3 has 15 amino acids. CDR3 sequence (DNA): TGTGCCAGCAGTTACCGGACAGGGTTTAATTCACCCCTCCACTTT. It codes for CASSYRTGFNSPLHF.

The V call is TRBV6-5, the J call TRBJ2-2, with 10 bases matching TRBD2. The ends lost 0 bases at V and 9 bases at J; junction bases unmatched: 4. Germline CDR1 reads MNHEY; CDR2 reads SVGAGI. This CDR3 has 15 residues. The CDR3 protein is CASSYSASGGRELFF. The CDR3 bases are TGTGCCAGCAGTTACTCGGCTAGCGGGGGACGGGAGCTGTTTTTT.

V usage is TRBV29-1 and J usage is TRBJ2-5; the D gene is possibly TRBD2 (5 bases). V lost 6 bases and J 2 bases, leaving 16 bases between the germline ends. CDR3 length: 14 residues. Germline lookup yields CDR1 SQVTM and CDR2 ANQGSEA. CDR3 sequence reads: CSVALGSGQETQYF. The CDR3 DNA sequence: TGCAGCGTCGCTCTAGGGTCGGGACAAGAGACCCAGTACTTC.

This chain connects TRBV6-1 to TRBJ1-5; D may be TRBD1 (6 bases). The germline V gene has CDR1 MNHNS and CDR2 SASEGT. The V and J ends lost 3 bases and 7 bases respectively, with 16 bases between them. The CDR3 runs to 15 residues. CDR3 loop: CASSDPGAGGQPQHF. The DNA of the CDR3 is TGTGCCAGCAGTGACCCCGGGGCTGGGGGCCAGCCCCAGCATTTT.

This sequence joins TRBV7-9 and TRBJ2-7; TRBD1 aligns across 7 bases. The CDR3 runs to 14 residues. Trimming cost V 2 bases and J 5 bases; bases outside gene matches: 6. Germline V lookup: CDR1 SEHNR, CDR2 FQNEAQ (reference sequence). The CDR3 here is CASSLRDRVNEQYF. The DNA of the CDR3 is TGTGCCAGCAGCTTACGAGACAGGGTCAACGAGCAGTACTTC.

The chain links TRBV7-9 to TRBJ1-6, with TRBD1 matching 7 bases. Losses at the gene ends were 4 bases for V and 0 bases for J; bases not matched to a gene: 6. This CDR3 has 17 residues. From germline, CDR1 is SEHNR and CDR2 FQNEAQ (reference sequence). CDR3 protein: CASSSTTGSSYNSPLHF. CDR3 in DNA: TGTGCCAGCAGCTCTACGACAGGGAGCTCCTATAATTCACCCCTCCACTTT.

The genes are TRBV7-2 and TRBJ1-6; no clear D. Trimming shortened V by 3 bases and J by 0 bases, and 15 bases separated the two germline ends. The CDR3 covers 18 residues. Germline CDR1 and CDR2: SGHTA and FQGNSA. The CDR3 DNA reads TGTGCCAGCAGCTTCCCATCCGAAGGGAGCTCCTATAATTCACCCCTCCACTTT. It specifies CASSFPSEGSSYNSPLHF.

The CDR3, as DNA: TGTGCCAGCAGCTTGTCCGGGGGAAGACTGTTTTTT. Translating gives CASSLSGGRLFF. V is TRBV7-9 and J is TRBJ1-4; tentatively, D is TRBD1 (5 bases). There are 12 residues in the CDR3. V was shortened by 3 bases and J by 13 bases, with 12 bases between the two germline ends. Germline V gene lookup returns CDR1 SEHNR and CDR2 FQNEAQ (reference sequence).

The chain is built from TRBV7-2 and TRBJ1-2, with D hard to call. Per germline, CDR1 SGHTA and CDR2 FQGNSA. The CDR3 sequence is 13 residues long. V dropped 1 base and J dropped 7 bases, with 10 bases sitting between them. The CDR3: CASSLGVRSGYTF. CDR3 nucleotides: TGTGCCAGCAGCTTAGGTGTCCGGAGTGGCTACACCTTC.

The chain joins TRBV27 to TRBJ1-4; no firm D call. V shed 5 bases and J shed 8 bases, with 15 bases lying between them. Germline CDR1 reads MNHEY; CDR2 reads SMNVEV (reference sequence). This CDR3 is built from 14 residues. The DNA of the CDR3 is TGTGCCAGCAGTCCCCGGACTGACTCGGAAAAACTGTTTTTT. As protein: CASSPRTDSEKLFF.

This clone has only a few counts. The chain uses TRBV7-3 and TRBJ1-1; TRBD1 might be the D (5 bases). This CDR3 has 13 amino acids. Trimming pared 3 bases from V and 8 bases from J, leaving 13 bases between. Per germline, CDR1 SGHTA and CDR2 FQGTGA. CDR3 loop: CASSFLVTAEAFF. CDR3 nucleotide sequence: TGTGCCAGCAGCTTCCTTGTGACAGCGGAAGCTTTCTTT.

This chain links TRBV6-4 with TRBJ2-3, with D maybe TRBD1 (5 bases). The CDR3 runs to 14 residues. V shed 2 bases and J shed 4 bases, with 10 bases lying between them. Germline CDR1 MRHNA, CDR2 SNTAGT. The CDR3 DNA follows: TGTGCCAGCAGTGACAGGGGTGGGGCAGATACGCAGTATTTT. Translation: CASSDRGGADTQYF.

This clone was found a few times. The rearrangement links TRBV7-2 to TRBJ2-5; 10 bases align to TRBD2. The CDR3 runs 16 residues. The junction had 5 bases not matched to a gene; V was cut back by 3 bases and J by 1 base. Germline values: CDR1 SGHTA, CDR2 FQGNSA. The CDR3 coding sequence is TGTGCCAGCAGCTTGGTGTCTAGCGGGAGCCAAGAGACCCAGTACTTC. This translates into CASSLVSSGSQETQYF.

V usage is TRBV10-3 and J usage is TRBJ1-1; tentatively, D is TRBD1 (6 bases). The V gene's germline CDR1 is ENHRY and CDR2 SYGVKD. Deletions cut 7 bases from V and 2 bases from J, with 14 bases between. The CDR3 spans 14 residues. The CDR3 DNA reads as TGTGCCATCAAGGGGGGGGCGATAAACACTGAAGCTTTCTTT. Protein product: CAIKGGAINTEAFF.